A selection of T cell receptor beta chains follows, all from one sample in a study of blood T cells in healthy people across ages. TCRdb reprocessed the 5' RACE reads with MiXCR, giving one entry per CDR3 protein. This table has hundreds of thousands of distinct CDR3 sequences, about 53% appearing once. The sequencing input was blood. All receptors come from a man in his sixties in good health. CDR3s include the opening cysteine and the closing phenylalanine or tryptophan. A D gene is named only where the DNA matches it firmly. Only part of the rows carry a size: once, few, many, or a class if the clone is expanded.

>NA|TRBV10-1|TRBJ2-5|NA
TGCGCCAGCAGTGAGGCGGGGTGGGGAGAGCAGTACTTC
CASSEAGWGEQYF
>NA|TRBV10-3|TRBJ2-3|NA
TGTGCCATCAGTGTGACAGACTTCACAGATACGCAGTATTTT
CAISVTDFTDTQYF
>TRBD1|TRBV12-3/TRBV12-4|TRBJ1-1|NA
TGTGCCAGCAGTTTGAGTCGGGACAGGGGAGCTTTCTTT
CASSLSRDRGAFF
>NA|TRBV4-2|TRBJ1-2|NA
TGTGCCAGCAGCCAATGGCAAGAAGCTAACTATGGCTACACCTTC
CASSQWQEANYGYTF
>TRBD1|TRBV20-1|TRBJ2-7|few
TGCAGTGCTAGAGACGCGGGACAGGGTGGCGAGCAGTACTTC
CSARDAGQGGEQYF
>TRBD2|TRBV20-1|TRBJ2-5|NA
TGCAGTGCTAGAGTCTTTCCGCTTGGGAGGGGCGGGGAGACCCAGTACTTC
CSARVFPLGRGGETQYF
>TRBD2|TRBV3-1|TRBJ2-5|many
TGTGCCAGCAGCCAAGAAACTAGCGGGGAAGAGACCCAGTACTTC
CASSQETSGEETQYF
>NA|TRBV20-1|TRBJ2-7|NA
TGCAGTGCTAGGGAGTCCTACGAGCAGTACTTC
CSARESYEQYF
>TRBD2|TRBV3-1|TRBJ2-1|NA
TGTGCCAGCAGCCGTAGCGGGGGGTCGTTGAATGAGCAGTTCTTC
CASSRSGGSLNEQFF
>TRBD1|TRBV11-2|TRBJ1-2|NA
TGTGCCAGCAGCTTAGATCCCGGGACAGGGGGCGATGGCTACACCTTC
CASSLDPGTGGDGYTF
>NA|TRBV7-8|TRBJ2-7|NA
TGTGCCAGCAGCTTAGATTCCTCCGTCTACGAGCAGTACTTC
CASSLDSSVYEQYF
>TRBD1|TRBV6-2/TRBV6-3|TRBJ2-5|few
TGTGCCAGCAGTAAAGGGACAGGTGGAGAGACCCAGTACTTC
CASSKGTGGETQYF
>NA|TRBV11-2|TRBJ2-7|NA
TGTGCCAGCAGCCGCCCCGGGGGTGAACCCTACGAGCAGTACTTC
CASSRPGGEPYEQYF
>NA|TRBV7-2|TRBJ2-7|few
TGTGCCAGCAGCTACGGATTTTCCCCAGCCGAGCAGTACTTC
CASSYGFSPAEQYF
>TRBD2|TRBV4-1|TRBJ2-3|NA
TGCGCCAGCAGCCAAGGGCTAGCGGGGGGGCCTCGTACAGATACGCAGTATTTT
CASSQGLAGGPRTDTQYF
>TRBD2|TRBV2|TRBJ2-7|NA
TGTGCCAACAGTGCCTATAGCGGGAGGGATCTATACGAGCAGTACTTC
CANSAYSGRDLYEQYF
>TRBD2|TRBV5-1|TRBJ2-1|few
TGCGCCAGCAGCTTGGTACTAGCGGGGGCAGCCTACAATGAGCAGTTCTTC
CASSLVLAGAAYNEQFF
>NA|TRBV10-3|TRBJ2-5|many
TGTGCCATCAGTGAGCAACTAAAGGGAGAGACCCAGTACTTC
CAISEQLKGETQYF
>NA|TRBV29-1|TRBJ2-3|once
TGCAGCGTCTTACCATCGAGCCAAGATACGCAGTATTTT
CSVLPSSQDTQYF
>TRBD1|TRBV2|TRBJ2-5|NA
TGTGCCAGCAGGGAAGACAGGGTCCAAGAGACCCAGTACTTC
CASREDRVQETQYF
>NA|TRBV4-2|TRBJ2-7|many
TGTGCCAGCAGCCAAGAGACTGCGGGTTTCCACGAGCAGTACTTC
CASSQETAGFHEQYF
>NA|TRBV12-3/TRBV12-4|TRBJ1-2|NA
TGTGCCAGCAGACGGGACATCTCTAACTATGGCTACACCTTC
CASRRDISNYGYTF
>TRBD2|TRBV25-1|TRBJ2-7|few
TGTGCCAGCAGTGAATTCGGGGGGGGCTCCTACGAGCAGTACTTC
CASSEFGGGSYEQYF